This TCR beta chain was sequenced during a study of T-cell reconstitution after alpha-beta-depleted transplantation in children. This clonotype was counted between two and nine times. The CDR3 has 14 residues. Trimming pared 1 base from V and 3 bases from J, leaving 12 bases between. Germline CDR1 DFQATT, CDR2 SNEGSKA (reference sequence). Unique molecular identifiers were built into the TCRbeta library. TCRdb redid the calling of the PCR reads with MiXCR, one entry per CDR3 protein. The repertoire holds a few hundred thousand distinct CDR3 sequences, with more than 10% as singletons. Sequenced material: PBMCs, taken from the stem cell graft. The chain combines TRBV20-1 with TRBJ1-2; D is unclear. The receptor's source is a human donor who donated a stem cell graft to a child with Fanconi anemia. CDR3 DNA sequence: TGCAGTGCTAGAGTGCCGGTGAACTACTATGGCTACACCTTC. This codes for CSARVPVNYYGYTF.